This TCR beta chain came from a study of T cells in Graves' hyperthyroidism and ophthalmopathy. On this clonotype: Its antigen is not identified.

Each ophthalmopathy patient scored at least 3 on the Clinical Activity Score and at least 4 on NOSPECS grade, with duration under 3 months. Clinicians diagnosed patients from clinical symptoms, serum thyroxine and TRAb, thyroid ultrasound and orbital computed tomography. Amplified TCR beta CDR3 regions came from RNA transcripts. When the TCR CDR3 underwent first-round RT-PCR, the HTBI primer set was used. TCRdb fed the multiplex PCR reads into MiXCR, producing one record per CDR3 protein. The data contain under 550,000 distinct CDR3 sequences, 20% of them seen just once; the ten biggest clones take up roughly 50%. Study-wide results and caveats: Ophthalmopathy, which appeared later, was predicted by the model a median 6.5 months before onset.

With 8 bases removed from V and 5 bases from J, the gap between germline ends came to 12 bases. This CDR3 has 12 amino acids. Germline CDR1 reads SEHNR; CDR2 reads FQNEAQ (reference sequence). The sequence came from a man aged 35-49 years with Graves' ophthalmopathy. The chain carries TRBV7-9 and TRBJ1-1, with D hard to call. Material: blood. The CDR3 region is CASLGRDTEAFF. CDR3 bases: TGTGCCAGCTTGGGGAGGGATACTGAAGCTTTCTTT.